Shown below are 32 T cell receptor beta chains from a single sample sequenced in a study of T-cell reconstitution after alpha-beta-depleted transplantation in children. A library of TCRbeta sequences, prepared with unique molecular identifiers, was generated. MiXCR was run by TCRdb on the PCR reads, yielding one entry per CDR3 protein. The sample yields roughly 200,000 distinct CDR3 sequences, 8% to 10% seen once. Sample: PBMCs from the stem cell graft donor, taken from the stem cell graft. The receptors here all came from a human donor who donated a stem cell graft to a child with acute lymphoblastic leukemia.

This clonotype was seen a handful of times. This chain joins TRBV5-1 and TRBJ1-2; a weak D match, TRBD1 (5 bases). The CDR3 is made up of 15 amino acids. CDR1 is SGHRS and CDR2 is YFSETQ in the germline V gene. Deletions cut 2 bases from V and 8 bases from J, with 19 bases between. CDR3 sequence reads: CASSFQGDPMQGYTF. The CDR3 DNA reads TGCGCCAGCAGCTTCCAAGGGGACCCCATGCAAGGCTACACCTTC.

The J gene is TRBJ1-5, the V gene TRBV20-1; no firm D call. The V gene lost 7 bases and the J gene lost 6 bases, with 7 bases spanning the gap. This CDR3 has 10 residues. Germline V CDR1 and CDR2: DFQATT, SNEGSKA (reference sequence). CDR3 loop: CSVIGQPQHF. CDR3 in DNA: TGCAGTGTTATAGGTCAGCCCCAGCATTTT.

Notes on this clonotype: Mismatch with germline at one junction end may stem from a read error. This sequence joins TRBV12-3 or TRBV12-4 and TRBJ2-3; D may be TRBD2 (5 bases). The CDR3 is 15 amino acids. As DNA, the CDR3 is TGTGCCAGCAGGTTAGCGCCGCAGGCACCAGATACGCAGTATTTT. Translated, it gives CASRLAPQAPDTQYF.

This clonotype was detected a few times. The chain uses TRBV5-6 and TRBJ1-4, with 11 bases aligning to TRBD1. The CDR3 has 17 residues. J gave up 7 bases and V 5 bases, and 13 bases lay outside the gene matches. CDR1 is SGHDT, CDR2 YYEEEE, per germline. This CDR3 is CASRNAGTGGSREKLFF. The CDR3 DNA reads as TGTGCCAGCAGGAATGCCGGGACAGGGGGATCACGTGAAAAACTGTTTTTT.

This clonotype turned up a few times. V is TRBV5-4 and J is TRBJ1-1; D possibly corresponds to TRBD1 (5 bases). The CDR3 consists of 13 residues. CDR1 SGHNT and CDR2 YYREEE come from the germline V gene (reference sequence). Trimming stripped 4 bases from V and 8 bases from J, with 15 bases between. CDR3 DNA: TGTGCCAGCAGCCAGGGACGCGGGCCCGAAGCTTTCTTT. Translating gives CASSQGRGPEAFF.

V is TRBV5-1 and J is TRBJ2-1; perhaps TRBD1 as D (6 bases). There are 12 residues in the CDR3. Trimming left V 4 bases short and J 9 bases short, with 11 bases between. CDR1 SGHRS and CDR2 YFSETQ come from the germline V gene. The chain's CDR3 is CASSVQGPEQFF. The CDR3, as DNA: TGCGCCAGCAGCGTACAGGGACCTGAGCAGTTCTTC.

In its sample, this clonotype was seen many times. V and J are TRBV2 and TRBJ1-1, with 8 bases that match TRBD1. The germline CDR1 and CDR2 sequences are SNHLY and FYNNEI. V dropped 2 bases and J dropped 1; count of bases not matched to a gene: 6. CDR3 size: 16 residues. The CDR3, as DNA: TGTGCCAGCAGTGAAAACCTAGGACAGGGGAACACTGAAGCTTTCTTT. It translates to CASSENLGQGNTEAFF.

This clonotype was seen at least ten times. The rearrangement joins TRBV10-3 to TRBJ1-2; no clear D. The CDR3 is 13 residues long. Germline V CDR1 and CDR2: ENHRY, SYGVKD. Trimming pared 6 bases from V and 0 bases from J, leaving 8 bases between. The CDR3 bases are TGTGCCATCAGCGAAGACGCTAACTATGGCTACACCTTC. Its translation is CAISEDANYGYTF.

This clonotype was counted a single time. This rearrangement joins TRBV6-4 to TRBJ2-1, with 14 bases that match TRBD2. This CDR3 is 16 amino acids long. J lost 7 bases, V lost 6 bases, and 8 bases had no gene match. Germline V gives CDR1 MRHNA, CDR2 SNTAGT. The CDR3 is CASSLTSGGAANEQFF. Here the CDR3 DNA reads TGTGCCAGCAGCTTGACTAGCGGGGGGGCAGCGAATGAGCAGTTCTTC.

Many counts were recorded for this clonotype. The genes are TRBV7-2 and TRBJ2-4; D is undetermined. Germline CDR1 SGHTA, CDR2 FQGNSA. The CDR3 length is 14 residues. Deletions cut 4 bases from V and 0 bases from J, with 7 bases between. This CDR3 is CASSSPIAKNIQYF. CDR3 sequence (DNA): TGTGCCAGCAGCTCCCCCATAGCCAAAAACATTCAGTACTTC.

This clonotype showed up many times. V usage is TRBV5-1 and J usage is TRBJ2-5, with D possibly matching TRBD2 (6 bases). Trimming removed 2 bases at V and 3 bases at J, with 11 bases between. Per the germline V gene, CDR1 is SGHRS and CDR2 is YFSETQ. The CDR3 contains 14 residues. The CDR3 DNA reads TGCGCCAGCAGCTTTAGGCCTAGCGAAGAGACCCAGTACTTC. Its translation: CASSFRPSEETQYF.

This clonotype has only a few counts. The J gene is TRBJ2-7, the V gene TRBV10-2; TRBD1 is a possible D gene (5 bases). V lost 6 bases and J 3 bases, leaving 12 bases between the germline ends. This CDR3 contains 13 residues. Germline assignment: CDR1 WSHSY and CDR2 SAAADI. CDR3 sequence reads: CASSVVDSYEQYF. In nucleotides, the CDR3 is TGCGCCAGCAGCGTAGTTGACAGCTACGAGCAGTACTTC.

This clonotype showed up just a few times. As DNA, the CDR3 is TGTGCCAGCAGAACCGGGACTTATACTGCCACTGAAGCTTTCTTT. Translated: CASRTGTYTATEAFF. The J gene is TRBJ1-1, the V gene TRBV12-3 or TRBV12-4, with a weak D call TRBD1 (5 bases). Trimming removed 6 bases at V and 4 bases at J, with 18 bases between. The CDR3 runs 15 residues.

CDR3 DNA sequence: TGTGCCAGCAGCCAAGGTGGAAGGCAAGAGACCCAGTACTTC. Translation gives CASSQGGRQETQYF. The chain couples TRBV4-2 to TRBJ2-5; D uncertain. In germline, CDR1 is LGHNA, CDR2 YNFKEQ. The CDR3 is made up of 14 amino acids. Trimming stripped 1 base from V and 2 bases from J, with 8 bases between.

This clonotype was found a few times. The chain joins TRBV7-2 to TRBJ1-1, with a tentative D call TRBD1 (5 bases). The CDR3 consists of 14 residues. The V gene's germline CDR1 is SGHTA and CDR2 FQGNSA. V dropped 1 base and J dropped 4 bases, with 10 bases sitting between them. The CDR3 here is CASSLVPQGTEAFF. Here the CDR3 DNA reads TGTGCCAGCAGCTTAGTTCCGCAGGGCACTGAAGCTTTCTTT.

The sample holds a few counts of this clonotype. This chain uses TRBV7-9 with TRBJ2-5; D is undetermined. CDR1 and CDR2 (germline): SEHNR, FQNEAQ (reference sequence). V lost 8 bases, J lost 5 bases, and 6 bases lay in between. This CDR3 has 10 residues. CDR3 coding DNA: TGTGCCAGCGGGCTGGAGACCCAGTACTTC. As protein: CASGLETQYF.

The V gene is TRBV19, the J gene TRBJ2-3, with 7 bases matching TRBD1. The CDR3 has 14 amino acids. Germline V lookup: CDR1 LNHDA, CDR2 SQIVND (reference sequence). The V segment lost 4 bases and the J segment 3 bases; nucleotides outside the gene matches: 4. The CDR3 here is CASSSDRVTDTQYF. CDR3 bases: TGTGCCAGTAGTAGCGACAGGGTGACAGATACGCAGTATTTT.

This clonotype was seen many times. The rearrangement uses TRBV5-1 and TRBJ2-1, with D possibly being TRBD1 (5 bases). The V end lost 1 base, the J end lost 7 bases, and 6 bases lay between the germline ends. The CDR3 consists of 12 residues. Germline CDR1 and CDR2: SGHRS and YFSETQ. The CDR3: CASSLTGNEQFF. The DNA for the CDR3 is TGCGCCAGCAGCTTGACAGGTAATGAGCAGTTCTTC.

This clonotype was detected ten times or more. J is TRBJ2-3 and V is TRBV3-1, with 14 bases matching TRBD2. The junction had 9 bases not matched to a gene; V was cut back by 5 bases and J by 5 bases. The V gene's germline CDR1 is LGHDT and CDR2 YNNKEL (reference sequence). The CDR3 has 17 amino acids. For the CDR3, the DNA is TGTGCCAGCAGCAAACGAAAAGGGACTAGCGGGAGAGATACGCAGTATTTT. It codes for CASSKRKGTSGRDTQYF.

This clonotype was observed at least ten times. The J gene is TRBJ2-3, the V gene TRBV7-2; D is uncertain. Germline V lookup: CDR1 SGHTA, CDR2 FQGNSA. V lost 2 bases and J 3 bases, leaving 15 bases between the germline ends. The CDR3 runs to 16 residues. CDR3 nucleotide sequence: TGTGCCAGCAGCTTAAGGTTCCGAGAGCAAACAGATACGCAGTATTTT. Residues: CASSLRFREQTDTQYF.

There are many counts of this clonotype. The chain links TRBV10-3 to TRBJ2-1; 14 bases agree with TRBD2. CDR1 and CDR2 (germline): ENHRY, SYGVKD. The V segment lost 6 bases and the J segment 6 bases; nucleotides outside the gene matches: 10. The CDR3 length is 17 residues. The CDR3 protein is CAISPATSGGVINEQFF. The CDR3 DNA sequence: TGTGCCATCAGCCCGGCGACTAGCGGGGGGGTAATCAATGAGCAGTTCTTC.

This clonotype was counted ten times or more. The V and J genes are TRBV10-3 and TRBJ2-7, with D unclear. The CDR3 is 15 amino acids. CDR1 is ENHRY, CDR2 SYGVKD, per germline. V lost 7 bases to trimming and J lost 1 base, with 17 bases between them. For the CDR3, the DNA is TGTGCCATCAAGGGTGCCAGCCCACCGTCCTACGAGCAGTACTTC. This gives the protein CAIKGASPPSYEQYF.

There are a few counts of this clonotype. The V and J genes are TRBV7-6 and TRBJ1-3; 7 nucleotides line up with TRBD1. The CDR3 spans 15 residues. CDR1 SGHVS and CDR2 FNYEAQ come from the germline V gene. V lost 5 bases, J lost 2 bases, and 6 bases stayed unmatched. DNA of the CDR3: TGTGCCAGCAGCCGGGACGACAGGGCTGGAAACACCATATATTTT. Encoded protein: CASSRDDRAGNTIYF.

In the case of this clonotype: The junction differs from germline at one of its ends, possibly a read error. The chain joins TRBV20-1 to TRBJ2-7, with D possibly being TRBD1 (5 bases). This CDR3 region has 12 residues. Germline values: CDR1 DFQATT, CDR2 SNEGSKA (reference sequence). The CDR3 region is CSARGDSYERYF. The CDR3 bases are TGCAGTGCTAGAGGCGACAGCTACGAGCGGTACTTC.

This clonotype has at least ten counts. The chain recombines TRBV5-1 with TRBJ1-1; D uncertain. Looked up from germline, CDR1 is SGHRS and CDR2 is YFSETQ. This CDR3 is built from 12 residues. With 4 bases removed from V and 5 bases from J, the gap between germline ends came to 9 bases. In nucleotides, the CDR3 is TGCGCCAGCAGCACCCTCGGTACTGAAGCTTTCTTT. Protein: CASSTLGTEAFF.

This clonotype was seen many times. The gene calls are TRBV11-2 and TRBJ1-5; unclear D gene. V lost 1 base to trimming and J lost 0 bases, with 7 bases between them. Looked up from germline, CDR1 is SGHAT and CDR2 is FQNNGV. The CDR3 contains 15 residues. CDR3 coding DNA: TGTGCCAGCAGCTTAGGCCCGGGTAGCAATCAGCCCCAGCATTTT. Translation gives CASSLGPGSNQPQHF.

This clonotype was seen at least ten times. V usage is TRBV20-1 and J usage is TRBJ1-4; D unclear. Germline V lookup: CDR1 DFQATT, CDR2 SNEGSKA (reference sequence). The CDR3 has 12 amino acids. The V and J ends lost 5 bases and 8 bases respectively, with 12 bases between them. The CDR3 sequence: CSARKGEEKLFF. CDR3 DNA sequence: TGCAGTGCTCGGAAGGGAGAGGAAAAACTGTTTTTT.

This clonotype showed up many times. The chain joins TRBV4-2 to TRBJ2-5, with a possible D match to TRBD2 (6 bases). Trimming left V 1 base short and J 3 bases short, with 9 bases between. The germline gives CDR1 LGHNA, CDR2 YNFKEQ. The CDR3 spans 14 residues. The CDR3 nucleotides read TGTGCCAGCAGCCAAGTTGGCGGGGAAGAGACCCAGTACTTC. Encoded protein: CASSQVGGEETQYF.

This clonotype was counted between two and nine times. The chain joins TRBV29-1 to TRBJ2-7; a weak D match, TRBD2 (6 bases). Germline V lookup: CDR1 SQVTM, CDR2 ANQGSEA. V shed 1 base and J shed 3 bases, with 16 bases lying between them. This CDR3 region has 15 residues. CDR3 in amino acids: CSVEAVKGEDYEQYF. For the CDR3, the DNA is TGCAGCGTTGAAGCGGTGAAAGGGGAGGACTACGAGCAGTACTTC.

The V and J genes are TRBV12-3 or TRBV12-4 and TRBJ1-6; maybe TRBD1 (5 bases). This CDR3 contains 13 residues. V lost 1 base and J 9 bases, leaving 7 bases between the germline ends. The CDR3 DNA follows: TGTGCCAGCAGTTTAGACAGGCCTTCACCCCTCCACTTT. It translates to CASSLDRPSPLHF.

This clonotype was counted ten times or more. The junction shows a germline mismatch at one end, possibly a read error. This chain joins TRBV6-5 and TRBJ2-3, with D maybe TRBD2 (6 bases). Germline V gene lookup returns CDR1 MNHEY and CDR2 SVGAGI. This CDR3 spans 11 amino acids. The DNA of the CDR3 is TGTGCCAGCAGTTGGGGGGTCGGAAGGGTTTTT. It codes for CASSWGVGRVF.

The table lists this clonotype with many counts. The chain combines TRBV6-1 with TRBJ2-2; TRBD2 aligns across 8 bases. This CDR3 comprises 14 residues. The germline CDR1 and CDR2 sequences are MNHNS and SASEGT. J lost 6 bases, V lost 6 bases, and 6 bases had no gene match. CDR3 sequence reads: CASSPTAGAGELFF. CDR3 sequence (DNA): TGTGCCAGCAGCCCGACAGCGGGGGCCGGGGAGCTGTTTTTT.